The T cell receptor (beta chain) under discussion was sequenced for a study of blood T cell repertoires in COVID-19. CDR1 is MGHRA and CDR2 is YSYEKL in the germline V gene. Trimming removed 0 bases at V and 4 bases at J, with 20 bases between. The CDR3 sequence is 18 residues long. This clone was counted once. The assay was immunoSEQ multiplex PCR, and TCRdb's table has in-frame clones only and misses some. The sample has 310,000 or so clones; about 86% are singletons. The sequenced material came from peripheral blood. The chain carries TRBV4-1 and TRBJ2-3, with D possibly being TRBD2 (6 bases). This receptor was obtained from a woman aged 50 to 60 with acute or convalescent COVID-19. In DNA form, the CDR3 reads TGCGCCAGCAGCCAAGAGCCTCAAGGAGGGAGTTTGGCAGATACGCAGTATTTT. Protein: CASSQEPQGGSLADTQYF.